This T cell receptor (beta chain) was identified in a study of cytomegalovirus exposure and HLA in healthy donors. Study-level results: Investigators reported approximately 170 TCR beta chains as tied to cytomegalovirus. Most observed TCR sequences were rare, whereas some public TCRs were detected in many donors. Researchers reported that a few CMV-associated chains were confirmed in vitro as CMV antigen-specific.

TCRdb's table, derived via immunoSEQ multiplex PCR, lists solely in-frame clones and lacks some. This sample has roughly 150,000 clones, with roughly 86% found just once. The ends were cut back, 4 bases at V and 2 bases at J, with 14 bases in the middle. Germline values: CDR1 MGHRA, CDR2 YSYEKL. The CDR3 has 16 amino acids. Concerning this clone: Antigen: not known.

The specimen sequenced was PBMCs. The TCR comes from a woman under 30 in good health and CMV-seropositive. The chain recombines TRBV4-1 with TRBJ1-4; TRBD1 is a possible D gene (6 bases). In nucleotides, the CDR3 is TGCGCCAGCAGCCCGGGACGGGGGGCGACTAATGAAAAACTGTTTTTT. The encoded protein is CASSPGRGATNEKLFF.